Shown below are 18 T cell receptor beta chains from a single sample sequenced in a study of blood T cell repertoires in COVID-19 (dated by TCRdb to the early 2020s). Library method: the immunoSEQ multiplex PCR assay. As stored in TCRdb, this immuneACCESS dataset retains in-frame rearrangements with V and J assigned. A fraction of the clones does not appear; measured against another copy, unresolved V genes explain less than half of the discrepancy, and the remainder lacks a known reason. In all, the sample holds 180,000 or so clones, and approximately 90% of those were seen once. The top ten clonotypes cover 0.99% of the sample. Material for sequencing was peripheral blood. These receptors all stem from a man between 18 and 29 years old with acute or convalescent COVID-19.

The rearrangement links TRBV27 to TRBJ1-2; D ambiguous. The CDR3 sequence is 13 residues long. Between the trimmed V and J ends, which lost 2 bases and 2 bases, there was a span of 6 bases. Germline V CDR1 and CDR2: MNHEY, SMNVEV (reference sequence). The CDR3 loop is CASSLNQNYGYTF. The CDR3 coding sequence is TGTGCCAGCAGTTTAAACCAGAACTATGGCTACACCTTC.

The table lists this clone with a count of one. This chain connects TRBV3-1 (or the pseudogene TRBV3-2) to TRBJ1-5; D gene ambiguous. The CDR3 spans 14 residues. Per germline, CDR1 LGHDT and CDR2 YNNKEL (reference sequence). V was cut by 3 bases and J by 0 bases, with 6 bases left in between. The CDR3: CASSQENSNQPQHF. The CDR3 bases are TGTGCCAGCAGCCAGGAGAATAGCAATCAGCCCCAGCATTTT.

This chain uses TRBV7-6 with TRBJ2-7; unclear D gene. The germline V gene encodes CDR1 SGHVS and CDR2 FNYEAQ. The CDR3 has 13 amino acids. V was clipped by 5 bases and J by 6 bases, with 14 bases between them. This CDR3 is CASSPDNYGEQYF. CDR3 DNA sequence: TGTGCCAGCAGCCCCGACAATTATGGCGAGCAGTACTTC.

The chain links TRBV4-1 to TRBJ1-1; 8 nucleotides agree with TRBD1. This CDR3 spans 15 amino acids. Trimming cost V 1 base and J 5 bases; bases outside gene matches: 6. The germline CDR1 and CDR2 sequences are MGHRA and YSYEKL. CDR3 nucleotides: TGCGCCAGCAGCCAAGGACAGGGGCCCAGAACTGAAGCTTTCTTT. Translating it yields CASSQGQGPRTEAFF.

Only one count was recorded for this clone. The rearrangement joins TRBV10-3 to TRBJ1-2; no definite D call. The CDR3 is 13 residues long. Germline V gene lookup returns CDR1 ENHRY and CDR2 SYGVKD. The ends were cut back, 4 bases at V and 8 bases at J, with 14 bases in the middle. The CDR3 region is CAISVKGERGYTF. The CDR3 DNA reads TGTGCCATCAGTGTAAAAGGAGAAAGGGGCTACACCTTC.

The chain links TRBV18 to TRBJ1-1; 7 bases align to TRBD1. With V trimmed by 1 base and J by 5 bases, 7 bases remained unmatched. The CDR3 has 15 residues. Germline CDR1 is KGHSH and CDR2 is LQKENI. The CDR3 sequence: CASSPQGAVGTEAFF. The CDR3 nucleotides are TGTGCCAGCTCACCACAGGGGGCGGTGGGGACTGAAGCTTTCTTT.

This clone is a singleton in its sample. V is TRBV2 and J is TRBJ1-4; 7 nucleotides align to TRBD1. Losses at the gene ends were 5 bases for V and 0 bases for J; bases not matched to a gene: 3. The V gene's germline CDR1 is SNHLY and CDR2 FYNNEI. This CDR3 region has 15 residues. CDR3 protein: CASSRQGATNEKLFF. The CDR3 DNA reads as TGTGCCAGCAGTAGACAGGGTGCAACTAATGAAAAACTGTTTTTT.

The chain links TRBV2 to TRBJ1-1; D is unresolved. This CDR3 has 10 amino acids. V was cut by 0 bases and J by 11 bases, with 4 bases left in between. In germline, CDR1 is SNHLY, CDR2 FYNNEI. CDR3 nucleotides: TGTGCCAGCAGTGAAGCCGGGGCTTTCTTT. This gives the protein CASSEAGAFF.

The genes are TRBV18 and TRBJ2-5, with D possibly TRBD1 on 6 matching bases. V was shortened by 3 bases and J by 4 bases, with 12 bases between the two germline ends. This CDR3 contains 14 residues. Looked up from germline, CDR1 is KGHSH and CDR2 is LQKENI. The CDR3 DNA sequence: TGTGCCAGCTCACCCACACAGGGTCGAGAGACCCAGTACTTC. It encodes CASSPTQGRETQYF.

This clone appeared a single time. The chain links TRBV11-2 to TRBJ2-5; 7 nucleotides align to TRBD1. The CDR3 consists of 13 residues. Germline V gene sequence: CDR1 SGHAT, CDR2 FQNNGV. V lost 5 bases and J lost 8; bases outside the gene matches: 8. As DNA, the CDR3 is TGTGCCAGCAGCCCACAGGGGCCCCCCACCCAGTACTTC. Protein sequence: CASSPQGPPTQYF.

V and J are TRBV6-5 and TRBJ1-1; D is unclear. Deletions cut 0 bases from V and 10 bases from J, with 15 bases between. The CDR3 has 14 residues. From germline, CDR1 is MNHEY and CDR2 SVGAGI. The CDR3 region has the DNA TGTGCCAGCAGTTACTCATCGTTTCGAGGTCGAGCTTTCTTT. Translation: CASSYSSFRGRAFF.

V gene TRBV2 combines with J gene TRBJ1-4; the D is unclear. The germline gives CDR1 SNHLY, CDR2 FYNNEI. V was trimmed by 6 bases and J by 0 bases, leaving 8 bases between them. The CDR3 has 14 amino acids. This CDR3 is CASSRQATNEKLFF. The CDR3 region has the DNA TGTGCCAGCAGCCGACAAGCAACTAATGAAAAACTGTTTTTT.

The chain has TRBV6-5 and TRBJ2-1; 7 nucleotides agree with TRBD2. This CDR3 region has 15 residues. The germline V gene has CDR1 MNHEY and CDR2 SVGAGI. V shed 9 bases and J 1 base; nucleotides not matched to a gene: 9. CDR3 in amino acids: CASSNGGLSYNEQFF. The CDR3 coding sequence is TGTGCCAGTTCCAATGGGGGACTATCCTACAATGAGCAGTTCTTC.

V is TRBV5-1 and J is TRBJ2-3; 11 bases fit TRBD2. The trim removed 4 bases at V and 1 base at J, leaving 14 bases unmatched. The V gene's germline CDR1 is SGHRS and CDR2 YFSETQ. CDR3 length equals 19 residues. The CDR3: CASSDGTRLAGGRTDTQYF. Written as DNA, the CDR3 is TGCGCCAGCAGCGACGGGACCAGGTTAGCGGGGGGGCGCACAGATACGCAGTATTTT.

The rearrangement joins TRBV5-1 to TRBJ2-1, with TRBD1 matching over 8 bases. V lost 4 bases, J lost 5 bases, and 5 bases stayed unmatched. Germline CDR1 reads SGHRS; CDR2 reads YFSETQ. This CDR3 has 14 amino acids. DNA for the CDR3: TGCGCCAGCAGCCCCGGACAGGGACACAATGAGCAGTTCTTC. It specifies CASSPGQGHNEQFF.

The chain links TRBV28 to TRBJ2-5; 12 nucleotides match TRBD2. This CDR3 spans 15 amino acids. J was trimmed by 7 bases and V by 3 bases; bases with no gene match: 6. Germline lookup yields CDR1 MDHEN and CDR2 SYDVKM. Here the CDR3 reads CASSLGTSGYRTQYF. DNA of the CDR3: TGTGCCAGCAGTTTGGGGACTAGCGGGTACCGGACCCAGTACTTC.

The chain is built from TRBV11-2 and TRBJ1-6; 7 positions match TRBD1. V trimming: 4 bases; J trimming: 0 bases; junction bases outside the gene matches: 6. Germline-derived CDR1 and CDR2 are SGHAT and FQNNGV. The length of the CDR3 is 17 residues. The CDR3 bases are TGTGCCAGCAGCTCCGGGACAGCTATCTCCTATAATTCACCCCTCCACTTT. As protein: CASSSGTAISYNSPLHF.

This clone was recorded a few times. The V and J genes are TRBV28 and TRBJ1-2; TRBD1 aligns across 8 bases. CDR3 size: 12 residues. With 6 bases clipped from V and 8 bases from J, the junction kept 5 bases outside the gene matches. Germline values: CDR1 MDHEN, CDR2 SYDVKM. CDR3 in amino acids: CASSSRGLGYTF. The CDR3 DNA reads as TGTGCCAGCAGCTCCAGGGGGCTCGGCTACACCTTC.